In its sample, the clone carrying this T cell receptor beta chain was seen a few times. Its antigen is currently unknown. MiXCR, run by TCRdb on the reads, gives a single entry per CDR3 protein. The repertoire consists of 45,000 to 65,000 distinct CDR3 sequences, with about 20% occurring once and the leading ten covering around four fifths. This CDR3 is built from 9 residues. The germline V and J ends were trimmed by 3 bases and 7 bases, with 3 bases remaining between them. Germline lookup yields CDR1 SQVTM and CDR2 ANQGSEA. The sample comes from a study of T cell repertoires in cytomegalovirus infection. Study-level background: CMV epitopes that were recently identified and HLA-C-restricted were used alongside well-studied HLA-B-restricted ones. Public TCR beta signatures were indicative of both CMV infection and a matching HLA type. Study-level points and caveats: The response measured ex vivo was dominated by TCR beta clonotypes (HLA-C-restricted and CMV-specific). Cumulated frequencies of public TCR beta families served to identify carriers of CMV plus the relevant HLA.

The chain recombines TRBV29-1 with TRBJ1-2; D is unresolved. This receptor was taken from a human donor in good health (CMV status not recorded). Some clones in this sample may be carry-over from other donors' samples. This sample comprised CD8+ T cells from cultured PBMCs, obtained from culture after CMV antigen stimulation. As DNA, the CDR3 is TGCAGCGTTGATTTTGGCTACACCTTC. It translates to CSVDFGYTF.